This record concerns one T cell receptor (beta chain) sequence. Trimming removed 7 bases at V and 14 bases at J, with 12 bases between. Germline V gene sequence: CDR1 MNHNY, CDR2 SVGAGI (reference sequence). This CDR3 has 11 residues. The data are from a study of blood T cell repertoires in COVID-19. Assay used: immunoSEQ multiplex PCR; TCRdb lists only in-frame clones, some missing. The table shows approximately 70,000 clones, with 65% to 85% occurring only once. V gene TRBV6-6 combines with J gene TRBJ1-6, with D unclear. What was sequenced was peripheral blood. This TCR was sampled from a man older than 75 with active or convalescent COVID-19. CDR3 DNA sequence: TGTGCCAGCACCCTGGGAGGGTCCCTCCACTTT. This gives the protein CASTLGGSLHF.